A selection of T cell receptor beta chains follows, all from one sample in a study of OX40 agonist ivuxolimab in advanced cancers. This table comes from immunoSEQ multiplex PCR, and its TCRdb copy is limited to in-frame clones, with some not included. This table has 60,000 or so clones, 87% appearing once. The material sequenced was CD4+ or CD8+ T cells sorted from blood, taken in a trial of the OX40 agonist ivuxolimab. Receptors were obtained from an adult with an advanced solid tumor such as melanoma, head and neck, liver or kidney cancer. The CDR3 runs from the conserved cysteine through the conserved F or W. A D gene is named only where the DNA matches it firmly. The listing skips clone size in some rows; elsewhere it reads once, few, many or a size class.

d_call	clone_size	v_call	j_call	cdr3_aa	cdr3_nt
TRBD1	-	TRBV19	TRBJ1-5	CASSPLESGQGLNQPQHF	TGTGCCAGTAGTCCACTAGAATCAGGACAGGGACTCAATCAGCCCCAGCATTTT
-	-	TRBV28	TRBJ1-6	CASSLGQYNSPLHF	TGTGCCAGCAGCCTGGGACAATATAATTCACCCCTCCACTTT
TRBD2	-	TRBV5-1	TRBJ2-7	CASSLGLGYEQYF	TGCGCCAGCAGCCTAGGACTAGGCTACGAGCAGTACTTC
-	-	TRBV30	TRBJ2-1	CAWRKGQTYNEQFF	TGTGCCTGGAGGAAGGGACAAACCTACAATGAGCAGTTCTTC
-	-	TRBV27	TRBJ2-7	CASSFTGRDTYEQYF	TGTGCCAGCAGTTTCACGGGGCGGGACACCTACGAGCAGTACTTC
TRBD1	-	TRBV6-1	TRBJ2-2	CASRGTGDGTGELFF	TGTGCCAGCAGAGGGACAGGGGACGGCACCGGGGAGCTGTTTTTT
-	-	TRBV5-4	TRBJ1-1	CASSLEVRENTEAFF	TGTGCCAGCAGCTTGGAGGTCAGGGAGAACACTGAAGCTTTCTTT
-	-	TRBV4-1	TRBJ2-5	CASSQPFTGSLQETQYF	TGCGCCAGCAGCCAACCTTTTACAGGGTCACTTCAAGAGACCCAGTACTTC
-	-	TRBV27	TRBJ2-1	CASSIVSGYNEQFF	TGTGCCAGCAGTATCGTTAGCGGATACAATGAGCAGTTCTTC
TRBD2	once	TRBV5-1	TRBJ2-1	CASSSGLAYEQFF	TGCGCCAGCAGCTCGGGACTAGCTTATGAGCAGTTCTTC
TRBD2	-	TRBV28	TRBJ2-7	CASSSRTGTSGIEQYF	TGTGCCAGCAGCTCCCGTACCGGGACTAGCGGGATCGAGCAGTACTTC
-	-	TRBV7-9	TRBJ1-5	CASSGRGSNQPQHF	TGTGCCAGCAGCGGCAGGGGTAGCAATCAGCCCCAGCATTTT
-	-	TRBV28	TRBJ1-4	CASSSANEKLFF	TGTGCCAGCAGTTCGGCTAATGAAAAACTGTTTTTT
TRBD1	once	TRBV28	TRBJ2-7	CASSLGQMMGEQYF	TGTGCCAGCAGCCTGGGACAGATGATGGGGGAGCAGTACTTC
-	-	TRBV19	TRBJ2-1	CASSIHQTTRDEQFF	TGTGCCAGTAGTATACATCAAACCACTAGGGATGAGCAGTTCTTC
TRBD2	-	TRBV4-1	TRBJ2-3	CASSQVGRARRGDTQYF	TGCGCCAGCAGCCAAGTCGGGAGGGCCCGCCGCGGGGATACGCAGTATTTT
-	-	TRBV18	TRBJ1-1	CASGDSMNTEAFF	TGTGCCAGCGGAGACAGCATGAACACTGAAGCTTTCTTT
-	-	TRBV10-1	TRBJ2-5	CASTTTGGEVAGGQETQYF	TGCGCCAGCACTACGACAGGGGGCGAGGTAGCGGGAGGACAAGAGACCCAGTACTTC
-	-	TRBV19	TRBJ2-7	CASSILGSSYEQYF	TGTGCCAGTAGTATTCTCGGGAGCTCCTACGAGCAGTACTTC
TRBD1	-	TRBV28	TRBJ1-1	CASSPTWDSEAFF	TGTGCCAGCAGTCCGACCTGGGACAGTGAAGCTTTCTTT
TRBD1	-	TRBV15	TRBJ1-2	CATRTGTGIYGYTF	TGTGCCACCAGAACCGGGACAGGGATCTATGGCTACACCTTC
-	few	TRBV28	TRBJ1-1	CASTDFLEAFF	TGTGCCAGCACGGACTTCCTTGAAGCTTTCTTT
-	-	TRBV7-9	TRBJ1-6	CASSQRRANSPLHF	TGTGCCAGCAGCCAGAGGAGGGCGAATTCACCCCTCCACTTT
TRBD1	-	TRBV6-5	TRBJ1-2	CASRRGLYYGYTF	TGTGCCAGCAGGAGGGGGCTCTACTATGGCTACACCTTC
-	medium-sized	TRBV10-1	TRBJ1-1	CASSESKLGNTEAFF	TGCGCCAGCAGTGAGTCGAAACTGGGGAACACTGAAGCTTTCTTT
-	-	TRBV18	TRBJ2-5	CASSPPGIGETQYF	TGTGCCAGCTCACCACCGGGGATCGGAGAGACCCAGTACTTC